Sequencing of this T cell receptor beta chain was carried out in a study of T cells in Graves' hyperthyroidism and ophthalmopathy. Study findings and constraints: The model's output predicted ophthalmopathy at a median of roughly 6.9 months prior to onset. Blood shared most expanded thyroid clonotypes above 0.001.

As for this clonotype: Antigen: not known.

Germline V gene sequence: CDR1 SGDLS, CDR2 YYNGEE. Losses at the gene ends were 0 bases for V and 5 bases for J; bases not matched to a gene: 4. The CDR3 runs 16 residues. Amplified TCR beta CDR3 regions derived from RNA transcripts. In the first-round RT-PCR of the TCR CDR3, the HTBI primer set was used. TCRdb ran MiXCR on the multiplex PCR reads and lists one entry per CDR3 protein. The sample yields about 500,000 distinct CDR3 sequences, 16% seen once. With a duration under 2 months, the hyperthyroidism was newly diagnosed in patients aged 18 to 65. The specimen was blood. The receptor was isolated from a woman under 30 with Graves' hyperthyroidism. The J gene is TRBJ2-2, the V gene TRBV9, with 10 bases identical to TRBD1. CDR3 amino acids: CASSVVTGQGTGELFF. CDR3 coding DNA: TGTGCCAGCAGCGTAGTAACGGGACAGGGGACCGGGGAGCTGTTTTTT.